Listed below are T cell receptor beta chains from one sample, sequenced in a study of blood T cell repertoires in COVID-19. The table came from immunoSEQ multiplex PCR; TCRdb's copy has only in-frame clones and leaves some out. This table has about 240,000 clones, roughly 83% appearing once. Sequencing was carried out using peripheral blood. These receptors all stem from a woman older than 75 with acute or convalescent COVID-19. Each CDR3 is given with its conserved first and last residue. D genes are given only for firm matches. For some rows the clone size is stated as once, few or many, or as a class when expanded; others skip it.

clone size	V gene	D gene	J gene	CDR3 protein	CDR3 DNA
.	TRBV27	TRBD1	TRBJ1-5	CASSFGQGYQPQHF	TGTGCCAGCAGTTTTGGACAGGGGTATCAGCCCCAGCATTTT
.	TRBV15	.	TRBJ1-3	CATSRDPGADSGNTIYF	TGTGCCACCAGCAGAGATCCGGGTGCCGACTCTGGAAACACCATATATTTT
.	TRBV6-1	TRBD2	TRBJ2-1	CASSDSVGLAGVDEQFF	TGTGCCAGCAGTGATTCGGTTGGACTAGCGGGGGTGGATGAGCAGTTCTTC
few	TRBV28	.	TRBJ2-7	CASSTFPGDYEQYF	TGTGCCAGCAGTACATTCCCGGGTGACTACGAGCAGTACTTC
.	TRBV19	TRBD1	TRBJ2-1	CASSIEDRVYNEQFF	TGTGCCAGTAGTATAGAGGACAGGGTGTACAATGAGCAGTTCTTC
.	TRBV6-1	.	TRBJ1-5	CASSEATGMRNQPQHF	TGTGCCAGCAGTGAAGCAACAGGGATGAGAAATCAGCCCCAGCATTTT
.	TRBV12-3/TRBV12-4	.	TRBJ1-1	CASSSTGYTEAFF	TGTGCCAGCAGTTCTACAGGCTACACTGAAGCTTTCTTT
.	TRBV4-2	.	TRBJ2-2	CASSQFPGLGTGELFF	TGTGCCAGCAGCCAATTCCCGGGACTTGGGACCGGGGAGCTGTTTTTT
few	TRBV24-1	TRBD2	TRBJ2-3	CATSDSGLVTQYF	TGTGCCACCAGTGATTCCGGACTAGTTACGCAGTATTTT
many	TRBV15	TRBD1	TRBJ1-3	CATSRDDRDIDTIYF	TGTGCCACCAGCAGAGATGACAGGGATATTGACACCATATATTTT